These 19 T cell receptor beta chains came from one sample sequenced in a study of shared clonotypes between healthy human individuals. Only in-frame clones appear in the TCRdb table, and some are missing; sequencing was by immunoSEQ multiplex PCR. The sample carries about 1 million clones, around 76% recorded once. What was sequenced was memory CD4+ T cells sorted from blood. The subset denotes: CD45RA-negative fraction. These receptors all stem from a young man in good health.

The V and J genes are TRBV10-3 and TRBJ2-7; TRBD2 matches 7 bases. V shed 10 bases, J shed 3 bases, and the junction held 9 bases outside the gene matches. CDR1 ENHRY and CDR2 SYGVKD come from the germline V gene. The CDR3 totals 13 residues. CDR3 nucleotide sequence: TGTGCCACCGCCGGGACTATAATCTACGAGCAGTACTTC. Translation gives CATAGTIIYEQYF.

In this sample, this clone turned up many times. Germline is not matched at one junction end, which may reflect a read error. The sample has other DNA sequences that encode this CDR3 too. The gene calls are TRBV11-3 and TRBJ2-7; no reliable D call. The length of the CDR3 is 12 residues. Germline CDR1 is SGHNT and CDR2 is YENEEA. Here the CDR3 reads CASSLDGYEQYF. The CDR3 DNA follows: TGTGCCAGCAGCCTAGACGGCTACGAGCAGTACTTC.

This clone was observed at least ten times. V usage is TRBV5-1 and J usage is TRBJ2-3; the match to TRBD2 covers 12 bases. The CDR3 runs to 15 residues. Germline V gene lookup returns CDR1 SGHRS and CDR2 YFSETQ. J lost 6 bases, V lost 0 bases, and 2 bases had no gene match. CDR3 sequence reads: CASSLDGTSGDTQYF. CDR3 DNA sequence: TGCGCCAGCAGCTTGGATGGGACTAGCGGGGATACGCAGTATTTT.

Details on this clone: Other DNA sequences in the same sample also yield this CDR3. The chain joins TRBV9 to TRBJ2-7, with 8 bases that match TRBD2. The CDR3 is 14 residues long. Per the germline V gene, CDR1 is SGDLS and CDR2 is YYNGEE. Trimming took 5 bases from V and 0 from J; bases not matched to a gene: 4. The CDR3 spells CASSESGSSYEQYF. DNA for the CDR3: TGTGCCAGCAGTGAGAGCGGGAGCTCCTACGAGCAGTACTTC.

This CDR3 reads CASSPGRATNEKLFF. The CDR3 coding sequence is TGCGCCAGCAGCCCCGGACGGGCAACTAATGAAAAACTGTTTTTT. The chain carries TRBV5-1 and TRBJ1-4; D remains ambiguous. This CDR3 region has 15 residues. The V end was cut by 4 bases, the J end by 0 bases, with 10 bases between. Germline V CDR1 and CDR2: SGHRS, YFSETQ.

The chain carries TRBV9 and TRBJ1-6; TRBD1 agrees at 8 bases. Trimming took 3 bases from V and 6 from J; bases not matched to a gene: 5. CDR3 length: 15 residues. CDR1 is SGDLS and CDR2 is YYNGEE in the germline V gene. The CDR3: CASSAQGASNSPLHF. As DNA, the CDR3 is TGTGCCAGCAGCGCGCAGGGGGCTTCTAATTCACCCCTCCACTTT.

This chain connects TRBV2 to TRBJ1-1; unclear D gene. Trimming took off 4 bases at V and 2 bases at J, with 8 bases between the two ends. The length of the CDR3 is 13 residues. Per germline, CDR1 SNHLY and CDR2 FYNNEI. The CDR3 nucleotides are TGTGCCAGCAGTGTTGAGTCTAACACTGAAGCTTTCTTT. Translation: CASSVESNTEAFF.

The chain's CDR3 is CASSESGTSGVGYQETQYF. The CDR3 DNA follows: TGTGCCAGCAGTGAATCCGGGACTAGCGGGGTGGGGTACCAAGAGACCCAGTACTTC. This sequence joins TRBV6-1 and TRBJ2-5, with 13 bases aligning to TRBD2. Per germline, CDR1 MNHNS and CDR2 SASEGT. V shed 2 bases and J 0 bases; nucleotides not matched to a gene: 9. The CDR3 runs to 19 residues.

This chain connects TRBV19 to TRBJ2-5; TRBD2 aligns across 9 bases. V lost 6 bases to trimming and J lost 1 base; unmatched junction nucleotides: 6. The germline CDR1 and CDR2 sequences are LNHDA and SQIVND (reference sequence). This CDR3 is 15 amino acids long. CDR3 amino acids: CASSGQGLAQETQYF. CDR3 nucleotide sequence: TGTGCCAGTAGCGGCCAGGGACTAGCCCAAGAGACCCAGTACTTC.

DNA for the CDR3: TGTGCCAGCTCACCGGCAGTGGGGGTCTGGGTTGGAGAGACCCAGTACTTC. It translates to CASSPAVGVWVGETQYF. J is TRBJ2-5 and V is TRBV18; D may be TRBD1 or TRBD2 (5 bases each). Germline-derived CDR1 and CDR2 are KGHSH and LQKENI. V lost 3 bases and J lost 4, with 21 bases in between. The CDR3 length is 17 residues.

This clone was found a few times. V usage is TRBV19 and J usage is TRBJ1-2; D not resolved. Germline V gene lookup returns CDR1 LNHDA and CDR2 SQIVND (reference sequence). The V end was cut by 5 bases, the J end by 6 bases, with 13 bases between. This CDR3 spans 13 amino acids. Here the CDR3 DNA reads TGTGCCAGTAGTCGGGTGTTGCTCGATGGCTACACCTTC. It is translated as CASSRVLLDGYTF.

There are a few counts of this clone. This rearrangement joins TRBV9 to TRBJ1-6, with a possible D match to TRBD1 (6 bases). From germline, CDR1 is SGDLS and CDR2 YYNGEE. V gave up 3 bases and J gave up 8 bases, with 18 bases separating them. The CDR3 loop spans 16 amino acids. The CDR3 reads CASSARGAGYDSPLHF. The CDR3 coding sequence is TGTGCCAGCAGCGCCCGGGGGGCAGGGTACGATTCACCCCTCCACTTT.

This rearrangement joins TRBV4-1 to TRBJ2-7; 10 bases are shared with TRBD2. In germline, CDR1 is MGHRA, CDR2 YSYEKL. V shed 3 bases and J 2 bases; nucleotides not matched to a gene: 16. This CDR3 comprises 19 residues. CDR3 loop: CASSHPLGASGSVAYEQYF. CDR3 bases: TGCGCCAGCAGCCATCCCCTTGGGGCTAGCGGGAGTGTGGCCTACGAGCAGTACTTC.

V and J are TRBV18 and TRBJ2-7; 7 bases are a match to TRBD1. V shed 4 bases, J shed 4 bases, and the junction held 13 bases outside the gene matches. From germline, CDR1 is KGHSH and CDR2 LQKENI. The CDR3 has 16 amino acids. The CDR3 protein is CASSRGQSRGVYEQYF. CDR3 coding DNA: TGTGCCAGCTCACGGGGACAGAGCAGAGGGGTTTACGAGCAGTACTTC.

The genes are TRBV18 and TRBJ1-5, with D possibly matching TRBD1 (6 bases). CDR3 length: 15 residues. Germline-derived CDR1 and CDR2 are KGHSH and LQKENI. V lost 9 bases and J lost 0, with 15 bases in between. CDR3 in amino acids: CASAQGSDSNQPQHF. The CDR3 DNA reads TGTGCCAGTGCACAGGGTTCGGATAGCAATCAGCCCCAGCATTTT.

The V call is TRBV28, the J call TRBJ1-1, with D perhaps matching TRBD1 (6 bases). CDR3 size: 14 residues. V lost 7 bases and J 4 bases, leaving 16 bases between the germline ends. The germline gives CDR1 MDHEN, CDR2 SYDVKM. Written as DNA, the CDR3 is TGTGCCAGCACCTTGATAGGGGGTTCCACTGAAGCTTTCTTT. Translated: CASTLIGGSTEAFF.

V gene TRBV7-8 combines with J gene TRBJ1-1; D is ambiguous. Germline V gene data show CDR1 as SGHVS and CDR2 as FQNEAQ. CDR3 length: 13 residues. Trimming took off 4 bases at V and 0 bases at J, with 6 bases between the two ends. Here the CDR3 reads CASSYSLNTEAFF. As DNA, the CDR3 is TGTGCCAGCAGCTATTCCTTGAACACTGAAGCTTTCTTT.

This chain uses TRBV6-1 with TRBJ2-7; D is unclear. Germline assignment: CDR1 MNHNS and CDR2 SASEGT. The CDR3 consists of 12 residues. Trimming removed 8 bases at V and 3 bases at J, with 11 bases between. This CDR3 reads CASRADNYEQYF. The CDR3 DNA reads TGTGCCAGCCGCGCAGATAACTACGAGCAGTACTTC.

V and J are TRBV25-1 and TRBJ1-5, with 9 positions matching TRBD1. Germline-derived CDR1 and CDR2 are MGHDK and SYGVNS. CDR3 length: 13 amino acids. Trimming at V came to 8 bases and at J to 4 bases, leaving 3 bases not matched to a gene. CDR3 sequence (DNA): TGTGCCAGCGAAGGACAGGGGAATCAGCCCCAGCATTTT. Its translation is CASEGQGNQPQHF.